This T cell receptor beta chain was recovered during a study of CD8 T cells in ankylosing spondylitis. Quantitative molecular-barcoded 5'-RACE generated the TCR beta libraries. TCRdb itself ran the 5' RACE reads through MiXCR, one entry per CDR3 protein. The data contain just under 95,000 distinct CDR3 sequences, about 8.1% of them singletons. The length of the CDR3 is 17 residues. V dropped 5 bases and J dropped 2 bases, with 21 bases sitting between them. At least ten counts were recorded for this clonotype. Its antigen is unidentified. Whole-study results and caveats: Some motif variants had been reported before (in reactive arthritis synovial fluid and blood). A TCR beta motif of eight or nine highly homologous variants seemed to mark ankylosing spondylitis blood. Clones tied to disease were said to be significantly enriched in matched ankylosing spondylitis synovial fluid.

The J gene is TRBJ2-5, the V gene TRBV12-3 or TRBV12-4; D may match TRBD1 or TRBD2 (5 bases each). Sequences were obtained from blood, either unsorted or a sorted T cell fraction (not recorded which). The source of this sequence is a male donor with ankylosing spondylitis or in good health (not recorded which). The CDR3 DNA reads TGTGCCAGCAGTGACTTTTTCGGGACGAGTGTTCAAGAGACCCAGTACTTC. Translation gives CASSDFFGTSVQETQYF.